These T cell receptor beta chains were read from a single sample in a study of CD8 T cells in Susac syndrome. TCRdb reprocessed the immunoSEQ multiplex PCR reads via MiXCR and lists one record per CDR3 protein. The profile shows over 95,000 distinct CDR3 sequences, around 90% of them singletons. The sample was CD8+ T cells from PBMCs. Source of these receptors: a human donor in good health. CDR3s include the opening cysteine and the closing phenylalanine or tryptophan. Each record gives: clone size, D gene, V gene, J gene, CDR3 DNA, CDR3 protein. The D gene is left open where the match is weak. Expanded clones are given a class, and other clones once, few, many or no size at all.

abundance: -
d_gene: -
v_gene: TRBV12-3/TRBV12-4
j_gene: TRBJ2-2
CDR3nt: TGTGCCAGCAGTCTAGACAGCACCGGGGAGCTGTTTTTT
CDR3aa: CASSLDSTGELFF

abundance: -
d_gene: -
v_gene: TRBV7-2
j_gene: TRBJ2-6
CDR3nt: TGTGCCAGCAGCCCTAGACTCGGGGGTACCTCTGGGGCCAACGTCCTGACTTTC
CDR3aa: CASSPRLGGTSGANVLTF

abundance: -
d_gene: -
v_gene: TRBV5-1
j_gene: TRBJ1-1
CDR3nt: TGCGCCAGCAGCTTGGAGAGGGTGAACACTGAAGCTTTCTTT
CDR3aa: CASSLERVNTEAFF

abundance: -
d_gene: -
v_gene: TRBV29-1
j_gene: TRBJ2-4
CDR3nt: TGCAGCGTTATTTACTCAGGGCGCGCCAAAAACATTCAGTACTTC
CDR3aa: CSVIYSGRAKNIQYF

abundance: -
d_gene: TRBD2
v_gene: TRBV5-1
j_gene: TRBJ2-7
CDR3nt: TGCGCCAGCAGCTTGACTAGCGGGACCCCCTACGAGCAGTACTTC
CDR3aa: CASSLTSGTPYEQYF

abundance: -
d_gene: -
v_gene: TRBV2
j_gene: TRBJ1-2
CDR3nt: TGTGCCAGAAGAACGCCTGGCCGTACTTATGGCTACACCTTC
CDR3aa: CARRTPGRTYGYTF

abundance: -
d_gene: TRBD2
v_gene: TRBV3-1
j_gene: TRBJ2-5
CDR3nt: TGTGCCAGCAGTAGGACTAGCGGGAGGGCCGAGACCCAGTACTTC
CDR3aa: CASSRTSGRAETQYF

abundance: -
d_gene: TRBD1
v_gene: TRBV6-6
j_gene: TRBJ1-1
CDR3nt: TGTGCCAGCAGTTTCCGGGACAGGACTCTTGAAGCTTTCTTT
CDR3aa: CASSFRDRTLEAFF

abundance: once
d_gene: -
v_gene: TRBV13
j_gene: TRBJ2-1
CDR3nt: TGTGCCAGCAGCTTGGGGGGAACCCCTTACAATGAGCAGTTCTTC
CDR3aa: CASSLGGTPYNEQFF

abundance: -
d_gene: -
v_gene: TRBV12-3/TRBV12-4
j_gene: TRBJ1-4
CDR3nt: TGTGCCAGCGGGTTCTTGAGGACGAGACTGTTTTTT
CDR3aa: CASGFLRTRLFF

abundance: -
d_gene: TRBD1
v_gene: TRBV2
j_gene: TRBJ2-3
CDR3nt: TGTGCCAGCAGGGCCCAGGGGGTGGACGCGGATACGCAGTATTTT
CDR3aa: CASRAQGVDADTQYF

abundance: -
d_gene: TRBD1
v_gene: TRBV20-1
j_gene: TRBJ1-2
CDR3nt: TGCAGTGCTTTCAATCCGGGACAGGGAGATGGCTACACCTTC
CDR3aa: CSAFNPGQGDGYTF

abundance: -
d_gene: TRBD2
v_gene: TRBV5-1
j_gene: TRBJ2-1
CDR3nt: TGCGCCAGCAGCTTGGAGGGACTAGCGCTAACCCCGAACTCCTACAATGAGCAGTTCTTC
CDR3aa: CASSLEGLALTPNSYNEQFF

abundance: -
d_gene: TRBD2
v_gene: TRBV7-9
j_gene: TRBJ2-1
CDR3nt: TGTGCCAGCAGCTTAGGGGCGGGGGGATCCTACAATGAGCAGTTCTTC
CDR3aa: CASSLGAGGSYNEQFF

abundance: -
d_gene: -
v_gene: TRBV5-6
j_gene: TRBJ2-7
CDR3nt: TGTGCCAGCAGCCCGGTCGTGGGCAGGGCCCCCGGCAGCTACGAGCAGTACTTC
CDR3aa: CASSPVVGRAPGSYEQYF

abundance: once
d_gene: -
v_gene: TRBV20-1
j_gene: TRBJ2-6
CDR3nt: TGCAGTGCTAGAGATCCAAGAGGGGTCGCCGGCTCTGGGGCCAACGTCCTGACTTTC
CDR3aa: CSARDPRGVAGSGANVLTF

abundance: -
d_gene: TRBD2
v_gene: TRBV9
j_gene: TRBJ2-5
CDR3nt: TGTGCCAGCAGCGAGGGAGGGCGAATAGATCAAGAGACCCAGTACTTC
CDR3aa: CASSEGGRIDQETQYF

abundance: few
d_gene: -
v_gene: TRBV13
j_gene: TRBJ2-5
CDR3nt: TGTGCCAGCAGGGGAACCGGAGAGACCCAGTACTTC
CDR3aa: CASRGTGETQYF

abundance: -
d_gene: TRBD2
v_gene: TRBV20-1
j_gene: TRBJ2-1
CDR3nt: TGCAGTGCTAGAGACGCGGGAGTTCCCGACAATGAGCAGTTCTTC
CDR3aa: CSARDAGVPDNEQFF

abundance: -
d_gene: -
v_gene: TRBV5-5
j_gene: TRBJ2-7
CDR3nt: TGTGCCAGCAGCTTGGAGGAGGGATTTGGCTACGAGCAGTACTTC
CDR3aa: CASSLEEGFGYEQYF